This T cell receptor beta chain derives from a study of radiotherapy plus CTLA-4 blockade in lung cancer. Study information: In roughly 19% of patients, objective responses were seen; approximately 31% had disease control.

V gave up 4 bases and J gave up 0 bases, with 14 bases separating them. Per the germline V gene, CDR1 is SGHNT and CDR2 is YYREEE (reference sequence). This CDR3 comprises 16 residues. With respect to this clone: Its antigen remains unidentified.

In chemo-refractory metastatic non-small-cell lung cancer, patients got ipilimumab CTLA-4 blockade together with focal radiation. Study-wide points: In blood, early T cell clone dynamics reportedly predicted response best, together with interferon-beta.

Here immunoSEQ multiplex PCR was the method, and the copy in TCRdb shows in-frame clones only, minus some. The sample lists approximately 78,000 clones, around 82% seen once, with 7% to 8% in the top ten. The chain has TRBV5-4 and TRBJ1-3; weak D call: TRBD1 (5 bases). Sequenced here: peripheral blood, sampled from a patient treated with radiotherapy plus ipilimumab. The clonotype was recovered from a human donor with non-small cell lung cancer who had a complete response to radiotherapy plus ipilimumab. CDR3 in amino acids: CASSPEQVSSGNTIYF. The CDR3 DNA follows: TGTGCCAGCAGCCCTGAACAGGTCTCCTCTGGAAACACCATATATTTT.